These 21 T cell receptor beta chains were sequenced from one sample in a study. TCRdb re-called the 5' RACE reads through MiXCR, storing one row per CDR3 protein. Found here are some 62,000 distinct CDR3 sequences, about 31% of them singletons; the top ten hold about 2.5%. Sequencing was performed on tumor-infiltrating naive CD4+ T cells sorted from the breast tumor. This sample's subset: naive CD4+ T cells, CD4+CD45RA+CD25-. These receptor sequences come from a female donor with breast cancer.

The table lists this clonotype with many counts. CDR3 in amino acids: CSADSSYEQYF. The CDR3 DNA reads as TGCAGTGCTGATTCCTCCTACGAGCAGTACTTC. This chain uses TRBV20-1 with TRBJ2-7; D not certain. Trimming removed 5 bases at V and 0 bases at J, with 5 bases between. Germline CDR1 DFQATT, CDR2 SNEGSKA (reference sequence). The CDR3 covers 11 residues.

This clonotype was detected only a few times. The rearrangement joins TRBV9 to TRBJ1-1, with 7 bases matching TRBD1. This CDR3 has 14 amino acids. Germline values: CDR1 SGDLS, CDR2 YYNGEE. CDR3 DNA sequence: TGTGCGTGCCAGGGGGGATTTCGGGACACTGAAGCTTTCTTT. Its protein product is CACQGGFRDTEAFF.

The table lists this clonotype with a few counts. The gene calls are TRBV30 and TRBJ1-6, with D possibly TRBD1 on 5 matching bases. CDR1 is GTSNPN, CDR2 SVGIG, per germline (reference sequence). V lost 3 bases, J lost 5 bases, and 8 bases lay in between. The CDR3 extends over 13 amino acids. The CDR3 region is CAWRQVDNSPLHF. In DNA form, the CDR3 reads TGTGCCTGGAGACAGGTAGATAATTCACCCCTCCACTTT.

The CDR3 region has the DNA TGTGCCAGCAGTAAAACAGGGTTAGATACGCAGTATTTT. It specifies CASSKTGLDTQYF. The chain carries TRBV5-4 and TRBJ2-3, with D maybe TRBD1 (6 bases). Germline values: CDR1 SGHNT, CDR2 YYREEE (reference sequence). This CDR3 comprises 13 residues. The V end lost 5 bases, the J end lost 5 bases, and 12 bases lay between the germline ends.

This clonotype was found many times. The J gene is TRBJ1-6, the V gene TRBV5-6; TRBD1 is a possible D gene (5 bases). The CDR3 is 14 amino acids. In germline, CDR1 is SGHDT, CDR2 YYEEEE. Trimming took off 5 bases at V and 7 bases at J, with 13 bases between the two ends. The CDR3 nucleotides are TGTGCCAGCAGACGGGGACCGCGGAATTCACCCCTCCACTTT. Translation gives CASRRGPRNSPLHF.

The chain carries TRBV28 and TRBJ1-2; D remains unclear. Germline lookup yields CDR1 MDHEN and CDR2 SYDVKM. CDR3 size: 14 residues. Trimming took 6 bases from V and 3 from J, leaving 14 bases between them. CDR3 bases: TGTGCCAGCAGGGACCCGAGGAGGGACTATGGCTACACCTTC. Protein sequence: CASRDPRRDYGYTF.

V is TRBV7-2 and J is TRBJ1-5; weak D call: TRBD1 (5 bases). The V gene lost 2 bases and the J gene lost 7 bases, with 12 bases spanning the gap. Per germline, CDR1 SGHTA and CDR2 FQGNSA. The CDR3 has 14 amino acids. The CDR3 coding sequence is TGTGCCAGCAGCTTACCAGGGACCGGGCAGCCCCAGCATTTT. It codes for CASSLPGTGQPQHF.

In its sample, this clonotype was seen a few times. J is TRBJ2-5 and V is TRBV5-1, with 9 positions matching TRBD2. Germline loops: CDR1 SGHRS, CDR2 YFSETQ. CDR3 length equals 15 residues. V lost 4 bases, J lost 3 bases, and 7 bases stayed unmatched. The CDR3 DNA reads TGCGCCAGCAGCGGGTCTAGCGGGAATGAAGAGACCCAGTACTTC. Amino acid sequence: CASSGSSGNEETQYF.

The table lists this clonotype with a count of one. This may be a read error: a much more frequent sequence differs by one nucleotide. This chain links TRBV7-7 with TRBJ2-5; tentative D call: TRBD1 (6 bases). The length of the CDR3 is 16 residues. The germline V gene encodes CDR1 SSHAT and CDR2 FNYEAQ (reference sequence). The CDR3: CASSSGGWGRQETRYF. CDR3 DNA: TGTGCTAGCAGCTCCGGAGGTTGGGGGCGGCAAGAGACCCGGTACTTC.

This chain uses TRBV20-1 with TRBJ1-1; 7 bases align to TRBD1. From germline, CDR1 is DFQATT and CDR2 SNEGSKA (reference sequence). The trim removed 5 bases at V and 0 bases at J, leaving 3 bases unmatched. The CDR3 has 13 residues. Written as DNA, the CDR3 is TGCAGTGCTCGACAGGGCTTGAACACTGAAGCTTTCTTT. As protein: CSARQGLNTEAFF.

V and J are TRBV20-1 and TRBJ2-5; 8 nucleotides match TRBD2. Germline V gives CDR1 DFQATT, CDR2 SNEGSKA (reference sequence). This CDR3 is 17 amino acids long. The junction had 11 bases not matched to a gene; V was cut back by 2 bases and J by 0 bases. CDR3 coding DNA: TGCAGTGCTAGATCGAGCTTAGCGGGGACGTACCAAGAGACCCAGTACTTC. Translating gives CSARSSLAGTYQETQYF.

The V gene is TRBV5-5, the J gene TRBJ2-3, with D perhaps being TRBD1 or TRBD2 (7 bases each). Germline CDR1 is SGHKS and CDR2 is YYEKEE (reference sequence). V was clipped by 5 bases and J by 0 bases, with 19 bases between them. The CDR3 length is 17 residues. Written as DNA, the CDR3 is TGTGCCAGCAGTTCACAGGGGAGGGGGGCCAGCACAGATACGCAGTATTTT. Its translation is CASSSQGRGASTDTQYF.

This chain links TRBV12-3 or TRBV12-4 with TRBJ2-3, with D possibly TRBD1 on 5 matching bases. The CDR3 is made up of 12 amino acids. V was trimmed by 8 bases and J by 4 bases, leaving 10 bases between them. The CDR3 DNA is TGTGCCAGCTCCCTAGGGGCAGATACGCAGTATTTT. Translated, it gives CASSLGADTQYF.

The rearrangement links TRBV5-1 to TRBJ2-3; D not resolved. Deletions cut 2 bases from V and 0 bases from J, with 7 bases between. Germline loops: CDR1 SGHRS, CDR2 YFSETQ. The CDR3 extends over 14 amino acids. This CDR3 is CASSLYESTDTQYF. DNA for the CDR3: TGCGCCAGCAGCTTATATGAAAGCACAGATACGCAGTATTTT. Together with reference TRBV5-1 and TRBJ2-3, the CDR3 gives the full variable domain: KAGVTQTPRYLIKTRGQQVTLSCSPISGHRSVSWYQQTPGQGLQFLFEYFSETQRNKGNFPGRFSGRQFSNSRSEMNVSTLELGDSALYLCASSLYESTDTQYFGPGTRLTVL.

With respect to this clonotype: A much larger clonotype is one base distant, so this may be a read error. Written as DNA, the CDR3 is TGCGGTGCTTGGACAGGGGGTATATACAATGAGCAGTTCTTC. Translated: CGAWTGGIYNEQFF. This chain connects TRBV20-1 to TRBJ2-1; 10 nucleotides align to TRBD1. This CDR3 has 14 residues. Germline assignment: CDR1 DFQATT and CDR2 SNEGSKA (reference sequence).

This clonotype was seen a few times. V and J are TRBV5-1 and TRBJ2-5, with a tentative D call TRBD2 (6 bases). V was trimmed by 5 bases and J by 1 base, leaving 15 bases between them. CDR3 length: 15 amino acids. The germline V gene has CDR1 SGHRS and CDR2 YFSETQ. CDR3 nucleotide sequence: TGCGCCAGCAGTATCGGGGGAGCAACCCAAGAGACCCAGTACTTC. Translation gives CASSIGGATQETQYF.

Points on this clonotype: Because the CDR3 is missing its conserved closing phenylalanine or tryptophan, this is likely a read error. The gene calls are TRBV11-2 and TRBJ1-2, with TRBD1 as a possible D gene (5 bases). With 0 bases removed from V and 6 bases from J, the gap between germline ends came to 8 bases. This CDR3 is built from 13 residues. Germline assignment: CDR1 SGHAT and CDR2 FQNNGV. The CDR3 DNA follows: TGTGCCAGCAGCTTAGATAGAGGGGATGGCTACACCCTC. Translation: CASSLDRGDGYTL.

This clonotype was found a few times. The chain is built from TRBV3-1 and TRBJ2-1, with unresolved D. V lost 0 bases and J 6 bases, leaving 18 bases between the germline ends. Germline assignment: CDR1 LGHDT and CDR2 YNNKEL (reference sequence). The CDR3 length is 17 residues. The CDR3 bases are TGTGCCAGCAGCCAAGATAGTCATGAGCCCTGGTCCAATGAGCAGTTCTTC. It codes for CASSQDSHEPWSNEQFF.

This clonotype was observed many times. This chain uses TRBV7-6 with TRBJ1-4, with D maybe TRBD1 (5 bases). This CDR3 has 18 residues. Germline CDR1 SGHVS, CDR2 FNYEAQ. Trimming pared 6 bases from V and 7 bases from J, leaving 27 bases between. CDR3 region: CASRVYAGRMKLGEKLFF. The CDR3 DNA reads as TGTGCCAGCAGGGTTTACGCGGGACGGATGAAACTAGGTGAAAAACTGTTTTTT.

J is TRBJ2-1 and V is TRBV9; 15 bases fit TRBD2. The length of the CDR3 is 13 residues. Germline CDR1 SGDLS, CDR2 YYNGEE. With 7 bases clipped from V and 7 bases from J, the junction kept 0 bases outside the gene matches. The CDR3 spells CASGTSGRNEQFF. CDR3 nucleotide sequence: TGTGCCAGCGGGACTAGCGGGAGGAATGAGCAGTTCTTC.

This clonotype was seen a few times. The V call is TRBV5-4, the J call TRBJ2-2, with D perhaps matching TRBD1 (6 bases). Deletions cut 1 base from V and 3 bases from J, with 7 bases between. The CDR3 extends over 14 amino acids. Germline CDR1 is SGHNT and CDR2 is YYREEE (reference sequence). The CDR3 DNA is TGTGCCAGCAGCTTGCGGACAGACACCGGGGAGCTGTTTTTT. It is translated as CASSLRTDTGELFF.